This TCR beta chain was found in a study of cytomegalovirus exposure and HLA in healthy donors. This CDR3 has 16 residues. V was pared by 0 bases and J by 10 bases, with 17 bases between. CDR1 is SGHDT, CDR2 YYEEEE, per germline. This PCR relied on a set of 60 Vbeta primers and 13 Jbeta primers. Assay: immunoSEQ multiplex PCR; the TCRdb copy retains only in-frame clones and omits some. Counted here are under 100,000 clones, 70% to 85% occurring once; the ten biggest clones make up over 10%. The chain uses TRBV5-6 and TRBJ1-6, with D hard to call. This clonotype was sampled from a human donor in good health. The sequenced sample consisted of PBMCs. CDR3 residues: CASSLGEGGGWSPLHF. Written as DNA, the CDR3 is TGTGCCAGCAGCTTGGGGGAGGGAGGTGGCTGGTCACCCCTCCACTTT.